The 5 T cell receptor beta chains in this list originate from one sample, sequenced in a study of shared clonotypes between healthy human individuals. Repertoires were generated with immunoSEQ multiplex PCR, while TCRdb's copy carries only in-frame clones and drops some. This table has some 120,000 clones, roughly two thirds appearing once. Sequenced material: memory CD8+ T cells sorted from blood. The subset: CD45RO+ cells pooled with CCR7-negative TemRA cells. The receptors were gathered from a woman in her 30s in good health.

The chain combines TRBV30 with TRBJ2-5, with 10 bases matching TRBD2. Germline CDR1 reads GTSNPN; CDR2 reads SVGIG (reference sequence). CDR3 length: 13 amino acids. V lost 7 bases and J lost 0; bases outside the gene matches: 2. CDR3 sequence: CALTSGYQETQYF. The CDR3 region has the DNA TGTGCCTTGACTAGCGGGTACCAAGAGACCCAGTACTTC. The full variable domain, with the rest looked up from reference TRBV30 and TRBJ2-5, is SQTIHQWPATLVQPVGSPLSLECTVEGTSNPNLYWYRQAAGRGLQLLFYSVGIGQISSEVPQNLSASRPQDRQFILSSKKLLLSDSGFYLCALTSGYQETQYFGPGTRLLVL.

CDR3 nucleotide sequence: TGTGCCAGCAGCTCGGTTGGTCAGGATGAAGCTTTCTTT. Translation gives CASSSVGQDEAFF. This chain uses TRBV28 with TRBJ1-1, with unresolved D. Per the germline V gene, CDR1 is MDHEN and CDR2 is SYDVKM. V gave up 6 bases and J gave up 7 bases, with 15 bases separating them. CDR3 length: 13 residues.

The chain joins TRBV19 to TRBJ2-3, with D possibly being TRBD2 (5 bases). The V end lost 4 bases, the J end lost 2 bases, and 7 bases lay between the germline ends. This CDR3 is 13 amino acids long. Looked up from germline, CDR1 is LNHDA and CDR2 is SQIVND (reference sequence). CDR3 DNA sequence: TGTGCCAGTAGTACGCGGGCCACAGATACGCAGTATTTT. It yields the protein CASSTRATDTQYF.

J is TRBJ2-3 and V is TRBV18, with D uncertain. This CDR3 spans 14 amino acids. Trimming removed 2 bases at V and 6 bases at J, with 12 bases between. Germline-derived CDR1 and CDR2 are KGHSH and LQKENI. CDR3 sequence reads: CASSPRIREDTQYF. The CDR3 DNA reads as TGTGCCAGCTCACCAAGGATCAGAGAGGATACGCAGTATTTT.

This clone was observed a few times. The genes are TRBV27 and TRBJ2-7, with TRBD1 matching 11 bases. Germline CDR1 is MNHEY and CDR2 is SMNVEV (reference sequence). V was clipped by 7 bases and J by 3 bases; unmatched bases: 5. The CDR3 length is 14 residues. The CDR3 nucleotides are TGTGCCAGCATGGTCGGGACAGGGGGCTACGAGCAGTACTTC. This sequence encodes CASMVGTGGYEQYF.